The clone carrying this T cell receptor beta chain has ten or more counts. Its matching antigen is unknown. TCRdb reprocessed the RT-PCR reads with MiXCR, giving one entry per CDR3 protein. Counted here are approximately 530,000 distinct CDR3 sequences, 6% to 9% occurring once; the ten biggest clones make up around 13%. These data originate in a study of response to subunit inactivated influenza vaccine. Study-wide results and caveats: Authors suggested each seasonal influenza vaccination recruits few new T cells.

The length of the CDR3 is 15 residues. With 1 base removed from V and 4 bases from J, the gap between germline ends came to 14 bases. CDR1 and CDR2 (germline): SEHNR, FQNEAQ (reference sequence). This chain connects TRBV7-9 to TRBJ2-7; D might be TRBD1 (5 bases). Here the sequenced sample was PBMCs from blood, taken roughly 24 months after vaccination. The receptor was derived from a man between 50 and 75 years old who received an inactivated influenza vaccine. This CDR3 reads CASSLDGPDSYEQYF. The CDR3 DNA reads as TGTGCCAGCAGCTTAGATGGACCTGACAGTTACGAGCAGTACTTC.